The next 5 T cell receptor beta chains were all read from a single sample in a study of T cells in Graves' hyperthyroidism and ophthalmopathy. RNA transcripts served as the template for amplifying TCR beta CDR3 regions. Using the HTBI primer set, a first-round RT-PCR was run on the TCR CDR3. In TCRdb, the multiplex PCR reads were re-called with MiXCR into one record per CDR3 protein. The data show 550,000 to 800,000 distinct CDR3 sequences, about a sixth seen once. Material: blood. These receptors all come from a man between 18 and 29 years old with Graves' hyperthyroidism.

This clonotype has a handful of counts. This chain connects TRBV7-9 to TRBJ2-2; D remains unclear. CDR1 SEHNR and CDR2 FQNEAQ come from the germline V gene (reference sequence). Deletions cut 8 bases from V and 5 bases from J, with 3 bases between. This CDR3 is 10 amino acids long. CDR3 in amino acids: CASGTGELFF. The CDR3 DNA sequence: TGTGCCAGCGGTACCGGGGAGCTGTTTTTT.

This clonotype was seen ten or more times. The rearrangement uses TRBV28 and TRBJ2-7, with 7 bases lining up with TRBD1. Losses at the gene ends were 5 bases for V and 2 bases for J; bases not matched to a gene: 9. The CDR3 consists of 15 residues. CDR1 and CDR2 (germline): MDHEN, SYDVKM. Here the CDR3 reads CASSTIQGPTYEQYF. The CDR3 bases are TGTGCCAGCAGTACCATACAGGGGCCCACCTACGAGCAGTACTTC.

At least ten counts were recorded for this clonotype. The CDR3 sequence: CSARSDPETQYF. For the CDR3, the DNA is TGCAGTGCTAGATCGGACCCGGAGACCCAGTACTTC. The rearrangement links TRBV20-1 to TRBJ2-5; D not certain. CDR1 is DFQATT, CDR2 SNEGSKA, per germline (reference sequence). V dropped 2 bases and J dropped 5 bases, with 9 bases sitting between them. The CDR3 runs to 12 residues.

The chain has TRBV28 and TRBJ1-3; D may be TRBD1 (6 bases). CDR1 is MDHEN, CDR2 SYDVKM, per germline. The CDR3 consists of 15 residues. V was trimmed by 7 bases and J by 4 bases, leaving 17 bases between them. The CDR3: CASNHGGGPGNTIYF. CDR3 DNA: TGTGCCAGCAACCACGGCGGGGGGCCAGGAAACACCATATATTTT. Combining the CDR3 with reference TRBV28 and TRBJ1-3 gives the whole variable domain DVKVTQSSRYLVKRTGEKVFLECVQDMDHENMFWYRQDPGLGLRLIYFSYDVKMKEKGDIPEGYSVSREKKERFSLILESASTNQTSMYLCASNHGGGPGNTIYFGEGSWLTVV.

This clonotype was observed a few times. CDR3 in amino acids: CASSPSGTGGVYEQYF. The CDR3 DNA reads as TGTGCCAGTAGTCCTTCCGGCACAGGGGGTGTGTACGAGCAGTACTTC. The rearrangement links TRBV19 to TRBJ2-7, with 8 nucleotides matching TRBD1. Germline V gene lookup returns CDR1 LNHDA and CDR2 SQIVND (reference sequence). The CDR3 consists of 16 residues. Unmatched junction bases numbered 13, after V lost 5 bases and J lost 4 bases.